This TCR beta chain was recovered during a study of Ad26.COV2.S vaccination and SARS-CoV-2 variants. In the study overall: A COV1001 Ad26.COV2.S trial-arm participant provided the sample.

Whole-study results and caveats: The breadth of spike-specific CD8+ and CD4+ T cell responses after vaccination was reportedly substantial.

Only in-frame clones appear in the TCRdb table, and some are missing; sequencing was by immunoSEQ multiplex PCR. This table holds around 450,000 clones, approximately 92% found once. Stated treatment: around 19 received Ad26.COV2.S at low or high dose, single or two shots; several received placebo; per-sample allocation not given. Sampling took place 63 days after the first vaccine or placebo injection. An adult of 18-55 years in Boston served as donor. It was Wuhan-strain SARS-CoV-2 spike that the Ad26 vaccine vector expressed. A note on this clone: Its specificity is unknown.

Source: peripheral blood, taken in a trial of Ad26.COV2.S vaccine versus placebo. The sequence was collected from a person between 18 and 65 years old who received the Ad26.COV2.S COVID-19 vaccine or a placebo.

The CDR3, as DNA: TGTGCCAGCAGCCCTTGGACTAGCGGCAATGAGCAGTTCTTC. Encoded protein: CASSPWTSGNEQFF. This rearrangement joins TRBV7-9 to TRBJ2-1; 10 nucleotides align to TRBD2. Germline V lookup: CDR1 SEHNR, CDR2 FQNEAQ (reference sequence). V shed 5 bases, J shed 6 bases, and the junction held 4 bases outside the gene matches. The CDR3 covers 14 residues. Using reference TRBV7-9 and TRBJ2-1 for the parts outside the CDR3, the full variable domain is DTGVSQNPRHKITKRGQNVTFRCDPISEHNRLYWYRQTLGQGPEFLTYFQNEAQLEKSRLLSDRFSAERPKGSFSTLEIQRTEQGDSAMYLCASSPWTSGNEQFFGPGTRLTVL.